The clone carrying this T cell receptor (beta chain) has more than one count but fewer than ten. The target antigen is unknown. The germline V gene encodes CDR1 ENHRY and CDR2 SYGVKD. V lost 11 bases to trimming and J lost 1 base; unmatched junction nucleotides: 3. This CDR3 has 12 amino acids. The method was immunoSEQ multiplex PCR; TCRdb's version includes in-frame clones alone and lacks a portion of them. The table shows some 19,000 clones, with about 80% occurring only once. The data are from a study of CD4 T cells in relation to SARS-CoV-2 and coronaviruses. About the research overall: ViraFEST: roughly 10-day antigen culture of PBMCs, then TCR beta CDR3 sequencing. No peptide or an HIV-1 Nef peptide pool served as negative control.

The unexposed donors gave CD4+ T cells in about 2011-2018, prior to COVID-19. After about 11 days of culture, CD4+ T cells were isolated. Cells permitting, SARS-CoV-2 S/N and four cold-coronavirus spikes were tested on unexposed-donor CD4+ T cells. The study, taken as a whole, reports: About 65% of donors had memory CD4+ clonotypes crossrecognizing SARS-CoV-2 and common cold coronavirus spike.

Specimen: CD4+ T cells from PBMCs, cultured in vitro. The chain employs TRBV10-3 and TRBJ1-2; TRBD1 matches 8 bases. The sequence was obtained from a human donor in good health. The CDR3 loop is CAVQGDNYGYTF. The DNA for the CDR3 is TGTGCCGTACAGGGGGATAACTATGGCTACACCTTC.